This T cell receptor (beta chain) was sequenced for a study of Ad26.COV2.S vaccination and SARS-CoV-2 variants. Here immunoSEQ multiplex PCR was the method, and the copy in TCRdb shows in-frame clones only, minus some. The profile shows around 300,000 clones, about 88% of them singletons. Germline V gene lookup returns CDR1 SGHNT and CDR2 YYREEE (reference sequence). After removal of 4 bases from V and 2 bases from J, the junction contained 9 bases not matched to a gene. The length of the CDR3 is 18 residues. The sample's treatment: some 20 received Ad26.COV2.S at low or high dose, single or two shots; several received placebo; per-sample allocation not given. Sampling took place 63 days after the first vaccine or placebo injection.

This TCR derives from a person aged 18 to 65 who received the Ad26.COV2.S COVID-19 vaccine or a placebo. The rearrangement uses TRBV5-4 and TRBJ2-3; 14 nucleotides align to TRBD2. The input for sequencing was peripheral blood, taken in a trial of Ad26.COV2.S vaccine versus placebo. The CDR3 here is CASSGGTSGRSLTDTQYF. CDR3 coding DNA: TGTGCCAGCAGCGGCGGGACTAGCGGGAGAAGTCTCACAGATACGCAGTATTTT.